This T cell receptor beta chain stems from a study of blood T cell repertoires in COVID-19. Study-wide background: COVID-19 samples from acute and convalescent phases originated in the United States, Italy and Spain. Sources were T cells, B-cell-depleted T cells, or PBMCs; the material itself was cDNA or gDNA.

This clone was observed once. The V gene end was trimmed by 4 bases and the J gene end by 6 bases; junction bases not matched to a gene: 10. Germline V gives CDR1 KGHSH, CDR2 LQKENI. This CDR3 spans 15 amino acids. In the authors' methods: It was from reference gene primer amplification that nucleated cell counts were estimated. Here immunoSEQ multiplex PCR was the method, and the copy in TCRdb shows in-frame clones only, minus some. D and trimming were read from the DNA, whereas the V and J calls and clone size are those reported in that table. The profile shows about 120,000 clones, about 74% of them singletons.

The source material was peripheral blood. The chain employs TRBV18 and TRBJ2-7; 9 bases are shared with TRBD1. The receptor was isolated from a man between 60 and 75 years old with acute or convalescent COVID-19. The CDR3 spells CASSLIQGAGGEQYF. DNA of the CDR3: TGTGCCAGCTCACTAATACAGGGGGCCGGCGGCGAGCAGTACTTC.